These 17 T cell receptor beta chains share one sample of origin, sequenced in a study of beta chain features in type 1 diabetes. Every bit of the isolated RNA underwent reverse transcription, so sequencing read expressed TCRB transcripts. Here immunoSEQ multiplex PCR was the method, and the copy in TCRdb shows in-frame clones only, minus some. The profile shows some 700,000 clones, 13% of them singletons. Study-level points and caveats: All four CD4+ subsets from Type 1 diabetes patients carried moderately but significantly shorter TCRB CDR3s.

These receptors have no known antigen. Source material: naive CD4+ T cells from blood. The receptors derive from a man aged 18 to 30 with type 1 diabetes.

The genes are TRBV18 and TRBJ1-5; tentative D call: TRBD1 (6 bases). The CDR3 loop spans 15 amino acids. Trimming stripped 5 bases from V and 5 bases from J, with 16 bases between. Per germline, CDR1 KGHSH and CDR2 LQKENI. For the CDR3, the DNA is TGTGCCAGCTCAGCCACAGGGAGTGAGGATCAGCCCCAGCATTTT. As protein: CASSATGSEDQPQHF.

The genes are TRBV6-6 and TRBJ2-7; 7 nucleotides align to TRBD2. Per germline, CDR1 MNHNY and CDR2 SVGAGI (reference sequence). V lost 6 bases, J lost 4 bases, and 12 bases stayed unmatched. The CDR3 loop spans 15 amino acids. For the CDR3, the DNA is TGTGCCAGCAGCCATACAGGACTAGGAGCGTACGAGCAGTACTTC. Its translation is CASSHTGLGAYEQYF.

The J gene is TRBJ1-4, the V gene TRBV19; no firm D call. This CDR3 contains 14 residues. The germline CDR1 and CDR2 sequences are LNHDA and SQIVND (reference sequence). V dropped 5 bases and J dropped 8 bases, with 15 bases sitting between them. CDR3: CASSPSVRSEKLFF. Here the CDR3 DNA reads TGTGCCAGTAGTCCGTCTGTCAGGTCGGAAAAACTGTTTTTT.

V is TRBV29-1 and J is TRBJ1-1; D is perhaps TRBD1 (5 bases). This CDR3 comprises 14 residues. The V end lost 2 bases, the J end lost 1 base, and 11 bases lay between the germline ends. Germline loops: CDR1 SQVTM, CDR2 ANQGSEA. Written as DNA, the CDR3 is TGCAGCGTTGAAAATGCAGGGTGGAACACTGAAGCTTTCTTT. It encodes CSVENAGWNTEAFF.

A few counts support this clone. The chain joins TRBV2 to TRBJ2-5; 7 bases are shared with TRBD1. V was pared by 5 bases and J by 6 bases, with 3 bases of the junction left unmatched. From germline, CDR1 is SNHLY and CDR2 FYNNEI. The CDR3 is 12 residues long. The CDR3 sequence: CASSWDSKTQYF. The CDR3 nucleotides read TGTGCCAGCAGTTGGGACAGTAAGACCCAGTACTTC.

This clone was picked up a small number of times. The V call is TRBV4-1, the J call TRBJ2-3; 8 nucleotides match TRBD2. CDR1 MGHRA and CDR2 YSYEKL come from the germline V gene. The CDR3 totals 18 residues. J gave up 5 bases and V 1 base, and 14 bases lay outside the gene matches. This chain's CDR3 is CASSQGGLAGPRGDTQYF. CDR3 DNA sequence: TGCGCCAGCAGCCAAGGAGGCCTAGCGGGCCCTCGAGGAGATACGCAGTATTTT.

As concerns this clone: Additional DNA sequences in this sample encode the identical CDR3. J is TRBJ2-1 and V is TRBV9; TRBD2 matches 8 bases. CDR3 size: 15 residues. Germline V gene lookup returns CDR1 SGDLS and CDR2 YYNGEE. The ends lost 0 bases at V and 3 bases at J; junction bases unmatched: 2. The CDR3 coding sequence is TGTGCCAGCAGCGTAGCGGGGGGGGACTACAATGAGCAGTTCTTC. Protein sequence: CASSVAGGDYNEQFF.

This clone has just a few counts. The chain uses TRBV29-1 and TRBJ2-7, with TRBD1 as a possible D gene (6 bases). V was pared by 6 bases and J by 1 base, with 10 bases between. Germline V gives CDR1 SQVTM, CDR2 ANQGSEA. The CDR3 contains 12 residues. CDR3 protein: CSVKDSSYEQYF. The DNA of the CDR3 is TGCAGCGTCAAGGACAGTTCCTACGAGCAGTACTTC.

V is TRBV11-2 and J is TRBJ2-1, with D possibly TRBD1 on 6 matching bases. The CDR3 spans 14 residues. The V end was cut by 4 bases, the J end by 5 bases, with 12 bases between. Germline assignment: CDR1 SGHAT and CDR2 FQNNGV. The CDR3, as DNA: TGTGCCAGCAGCTGGGCCGGGACAAACAATGAGCAGTTCTTC. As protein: CASSWAGTNNEQFF.

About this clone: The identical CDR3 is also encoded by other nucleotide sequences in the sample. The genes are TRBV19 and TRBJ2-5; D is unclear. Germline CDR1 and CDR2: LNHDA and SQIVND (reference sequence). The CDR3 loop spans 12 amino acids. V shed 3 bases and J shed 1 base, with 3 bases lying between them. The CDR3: CASSMVQETQYF. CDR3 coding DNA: TGTGCCAGTAGTATGGTCCAAGAGACCCAGTACTTC.

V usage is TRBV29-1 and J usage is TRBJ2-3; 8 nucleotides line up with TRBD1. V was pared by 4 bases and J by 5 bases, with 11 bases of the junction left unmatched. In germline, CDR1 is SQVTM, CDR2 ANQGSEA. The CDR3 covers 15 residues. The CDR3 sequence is CSVGSGGEKEDTQYF. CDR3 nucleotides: TGCAGCGTTGGGTCAGGGGGCGAAAAGGAAGATACGCAGTATTTT.

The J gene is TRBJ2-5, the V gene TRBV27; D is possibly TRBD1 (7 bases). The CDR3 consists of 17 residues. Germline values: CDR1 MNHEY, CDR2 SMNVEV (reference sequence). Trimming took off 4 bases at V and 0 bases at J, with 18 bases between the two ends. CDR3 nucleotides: TGTGCCAGCAGTTCCGAACAGGGGAGGAGGTACCAAGAGACCCAGTACTTC. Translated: CASSSEQGRRYQETQYF.

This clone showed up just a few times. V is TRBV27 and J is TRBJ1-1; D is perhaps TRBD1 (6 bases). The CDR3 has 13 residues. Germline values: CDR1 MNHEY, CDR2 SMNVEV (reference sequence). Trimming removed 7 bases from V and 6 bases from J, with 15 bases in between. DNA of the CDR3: TGTGCCAGCACCCGGAGGGGGTCGTCTGAAGCTTTCTTT. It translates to CASTRRGSSEAFF.

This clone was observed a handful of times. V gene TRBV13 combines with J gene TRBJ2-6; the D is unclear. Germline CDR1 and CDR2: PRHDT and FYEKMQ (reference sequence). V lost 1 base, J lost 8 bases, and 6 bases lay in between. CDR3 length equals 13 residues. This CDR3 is CASSLDPTNVLTF. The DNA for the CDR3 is TGTGCCAGCAGCTTAGACCCTACCAACGTCCTGACTTTC.

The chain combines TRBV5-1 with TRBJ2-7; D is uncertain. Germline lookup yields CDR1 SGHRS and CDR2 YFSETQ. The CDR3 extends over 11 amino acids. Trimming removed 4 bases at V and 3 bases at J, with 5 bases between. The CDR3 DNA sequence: TGCGCCAGCAGCGACCACTACGAGCAGTACTTC. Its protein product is CASSDHYEQYF.

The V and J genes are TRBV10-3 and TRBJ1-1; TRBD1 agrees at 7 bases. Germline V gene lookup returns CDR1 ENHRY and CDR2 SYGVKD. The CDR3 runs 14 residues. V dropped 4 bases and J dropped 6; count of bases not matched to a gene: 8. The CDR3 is CAISGGTVSPEAFF. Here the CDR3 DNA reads TGTGCCATCAGTGGCGGGACAGTTAGTCCTGAAGCTTTCTTT.

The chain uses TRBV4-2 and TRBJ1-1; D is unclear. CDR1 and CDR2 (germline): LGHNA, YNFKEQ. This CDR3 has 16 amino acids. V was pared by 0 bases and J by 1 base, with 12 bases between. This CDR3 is CASSQERAGKNTEAFF. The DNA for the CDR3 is TGTGCCAGCAGCCAAGAGCGGGCCGGGAAGAACACTGAAGCTTTCTTT.